The 12 T cell receptor beta chains below were found in one sample sequenced in a study of a mutant IDH1 vaccine in newly diagnosed glioma. Data came from immunoSEQ multiplex PCR; TCRdb stores just in-frame clones and leaves some out. The data hold around 26,000 clones, with about 80% observed a single time. Time point given: week 47, end of study. One vaccine dose held 300 ug of mutant IDH1 20-mer peptide and came with topical imiquimod. Which antigens these TCRs recognize remains unknown. This material consisted of PBMCs, taken from a glioma patient whose treatment included an IDH1 peptide vaccine. The source is a man in his forties with glioma. Some clones in this sample may be carry-over from other donors' samples.

The chain carries TRBV10-1 and TRBJ2-2; D possibly uses TRBD1 or TRBD2 (6 bases each). The CDR3 is made up of 13 amino acids. Trimming took 10 bases from V and 2 from J, leaving 11 bases between them. Germline values: CDR1 WNHNN, CDR2 SYGVQD (reference sequence). Written as DNA, the CDR3 is TGCGCCACCCGGGGGCCCAACACCGGGGAGCTGTTTTTT. Translated, it gives CATRGPNTGELFF.

CDR3 residues: CASSSPQGKYF. The CDR3 bases are TGTGCCAGCAGCTCCCCACAGGGGAAGTACTTC. The V gene is TRBV5-4, the J gene TRBJ2-7; 7 bases align to TRBD1. Per the germline V gene, CDR1 is SGHNT and CDR2 is YYREEE (reference sequence). V shed 3 bases and J 11 bases; nucleotides not matched to a gene: 5. The CDR3 is made up of 11 amino acids.

This clone was detected only a few times. The chain carries TRBV30 and TRBJ1-6; D uncertain. Trimming removed 5 bases at V and 10 bases at J, with 27 bases between. In germline, CDR1 is GTSNPN, CDR2 SVGIG (reference sequence). The CDR3 spans 17 residues. The CDR3 here is CAWAGGILPIPGSPLHF. The CDR3 nucleotides are TGTGCCTGGGCTGGTGGCATCCTCCCAATACCAGGATCACCCCTCCACTTT.

This clone was counted once. V usage is TRBV10-3 and J usage is TRBJ2-3; TRBD2 aligns across 7 bases. Germline V gene sequence: CDR1 ENHRY, CDR2 SYGVKD. The length of the CDR3 is 13 residues. J gave up 4 bases and V 6 bases, and 4 bases lay outside the gene matches. The CDR3: CAIRGGEADTQYF. CDR3 DNA: TGTGCCATCAGGGGAGGGGAGGCAGATACGCAGTATTTT.

This CDR3 reads CASSIRQLSGNTIYF. DNA of the CDR3: TGTGCCAGCAGCATCCGACAGCTCTCTGGAAACACCATATATTTT. The chain recombines TRBV21-1 with TRBJ1-3; TRBD1 reflects the table's D call only, with no check against the DNA. TRBV21-1 is termed a pseudogene. The CDR3 length is 15 residues.

To note about this clone: One junction end does not reproduce the germline sequence, and a read error may be involved. The chain recombines TRBV10-3 with TRBJ2-3, with 8 bases that match TRBD1. CDR3 length: 14 amino acids. The germline V gene encodes CDR1 ENHRY and CDR2 SYGVKD. DNA of the CDR3: TGTGCCATCAGAGAGTCCCGGGACAGGGATACGCAGTATTTT. Protein sequence: CAIRESRDRDTQYF.

The chain joins TRBV7-2 to TRBJ1-1; D not certain. Germline V gene data show CDR1 as SGHTA and CDR2 as FQGNSA. V lost 8 bases to trimming and J lost 10 bases, with 20 bases between them. CDR3 length: 13 amino acids. The CDR3 sequence: CASHPPNPPGAFF. The CDR3 DNA follows: TGTGCCAGCCACCCCCCCAACCCGCCGGGAGCTTTCTTT.

The count of this clone is one. This chain joins TRBV5-4 and TRBJ2-7; 8 nucleotides agree with TRBD2. The CDR3 sequence is 13 residues long. The V gene's germline CDR1 is SGHNT and CDR2 YYREEE (reference sequence). V was pared by 2 bases and J by 6 bases, with 4 bases of the junction left unmatched. CDR3 residues: CASSFGGVGEQYF. CDR3 bases: TGTGCCAGCAGCTTCGGGGGGGTAGGCGAGCAGTACTTC.

The chain is built from TRBV6-4 and TRBJ1-6; TRBD1 aligns across 9 bases. Germline CDR1 reads MRHNA; CDR2 reads SNTAGT. The CDR3 loop spans 13 amino acids. With V trimmed by 6 bases and J by 7 bases, 1 base remained unmatched. The CDR3 sequence is CASRTGGNSPLHF. Here the CDR3 DNA reads TGTGCCAGCAGGACAGGGGGGAATTCACCCCTCCACTTT.

The genes are TRBV30 and TRBJ2-7; D is undetermined. Deletions cut 2 bases from V and 3 bases from J, with 17 bases between. The CDR3 consists of 15 residues. The germline CDR1 and CDR2 sequences are GTSNPN and SVGIG (reference sequence). For the CDR3, the DNA is TGTGCCTGGAGTTCCCGTGGTACAGCAAGCTACGAGCAGTACTTC. Its translation: CAWSSRGTASYEQYF.

V and J are TRBV5-4 and TRBJ2-7, with TRBD1 matching 7 bases. The CDR3 runs to 15 residues. Germline lookup yields CDR1 SGHNT and CDR2 YYREEE (reference sequence). V trimming: 1 base; J trimming: 3 bases; junction bases outside the gene matches: 7. In nucleotides, the CDR3 is TGTGCCAGCAGCTTGAAGGGGGCGCGTGTCTACGAGCAGTACTTC. Protein sequence: CASSLKGARVYEQYF.

This clone occurred once. The rearrangement joins TRBV9 to TRBJ1-2; 7 bases are shared with TRBD1. J gave up 8 bases and V 4 bases, and 26 bases lay outside the gene matches. This CDR3 has 19 residues. Germline assignment: CDR1 SGDLS and CDR2 YYNGEE. The CDR3: CASSPRMGGQGVIVKGYTF. The DNA of the CDR3 is TGTGCCAGCAGCCCCCGTATGGGAGGGCAGGGGGTAATCGTGAAAGGCTACACCTTC.